This entry is about one TCR beta chain. Which antigen it targets is not known. Sequence at one end of the junction differs from germline and may be a read error. In the germline V gene, CDR1 corresponds to SGHTA and CDR2 to FQGNSA. From the cysteine up to the phenylalanine, the CDR3 has a length of 15 residues. The DNA shown is the 45-base CDR3, in frame from base 1. These data belong to a study of a mutant IDH1 vaccine in newly diagnosed glioma (dated by TCRdb to about 2021). Context from the whole study: Vaccination was initiated 4-6 weeks after radiotherapy alone, or concurrently with temozolomide cycles in the chemotherapy-containing groups. Longitudinal TCRB deep sequencing was done for some 25 treated patients, wherever samples were available for exploratory analyses. Prior to enrollment, standard therapy consisting of radiotherapy alone, temozolomide alone, or radiochemotherapy with temozolomide had been administered to patients, with the combination being received by most patients. The week-35 safety follow-up took place at visit V12, and the week-47 end of study took place at visit V13. Six visits were used for peripheral blood collection: V03 (baseline), V05, V07, V10, V12 and V13. Of the approximately 30 treated patients, approximately 62% were male and approximately 38% were female, and the mean age was approximately 39 years. Points the paper makes about the study in general: Pseudoprogression appeared unrelated to alterations in the top peripheral T cell clonotypes detected by TCRB sequencing. Availability determined which PBMC samples were chosen for TCRB deep sequencing. Vaccine-induced immune responses across multiple MHC alleles were detected in over 80% of patients. It was noted by the authors that analyses of patient blood samples could not be reproduced owing to sample limitations.

Libraries were constructed by the immunoSEQ multiplex PCR assay. The hsTCRB Kit was used according to the manufacturer's protocol to amplify rearranged TCR beta chain sequences. Sequencing of TCRB libraries was carried out on an Illumina MiSeq. In the original analysis: Demultiplexing, trimming and gene mapping were performed with the kit vendor's proprietary platform. TCRdb mirrors the immuneACCESS table, restricted to in-frame sequences. Some clones are absent from its copies; in checked studies, under half trace to an unresolved V gene, and the reason for the others is unknown. V and J calls plus clone size are reproduced from that table; the DNA served to infer D and trimming. This sample gives around 26,000 clones in total; less than 85% of them show up just once. The ten largest account for roughly 33% of the sample. Interpreted using the paper, the time point label stands for: week 35, safety follow-up. A 20-mer mutant IDH1 peptide at 300 micrograms in Montanide made up each vaccine dose, which was injected subcutaneously together with topical imiquimod. Eight vaccinations were administered to patients in weeks 1, 3, 5, 7, 11, 15, 19 and 23, corresponding to visits V03 through V10. Donors had newly diagnosed WHO grade 3 or 4 IDH1-mutant astrocytomas with loss of nuclear ATRX. The samples were drawn from NOA16, a multicentre, single-arm, open-label phase I trial in Germany that tested a mutant IDH1 peptide vaccine in humans for the first time. Genomic DNA for TCRB sequencing was isolated from EDTA blood with the DNeasy Blood and Tissue Kit.

The sequences come from PBMCs, collected from a glioma patient whose treatment included an IDH1 peptide vaccine. The chain is assembled from TRBV7-2 and TRBJ2-1, and 9 bases in between align with TRBD2. The TCR comes from a man younger than 45 with glioma. The DNA sequence is TGTGCCAGCAGCTACCGCGGGGGGGCCTATAATGAGCAGTTCTTC. The translation is CASSYRGGAYNEQFF.